This T cell receptor (beta chain) was identified during a study of control samples from healthy donors and cancer patients. Trimming cost V 4 bases and J 9 bases; bases outside gene matches: 10. Germline V gene sequence: CDR1 SGHNT, CDR2 YYREEE (reference sequence). CDR3 length: 15 residues. Repertoires were generated with immunoSEQ multiplex PCR, while TCRdb's copy carries only in-frame clones and drops some. The sample consists of approximately 160,000 clones, about 91% of them appearing once. This chain connects TRBV5-4 to TRBJ2-1; TRBD2 matches at 10 bases. The receptor was derived from a woman in her thirties or forties in good health. The sample consisted of blood. The CDR3 sequence is CASSQKSGGAGEQFF. CDR3 nucleotides: TGTGCCAGCAGCCAAAAAAGCGGGGGGGCCGGTGAGCAGTTCTTC.